The sequence of this TCR beta chain was determined in a study of T-cell memory formation after mild COVID-19. Germline CDR1 is SGHDT and CDR2 is YYEEEE. This CDR3 spans 15 amino acids. V was pared by 1 base and J by 4 bases, with 12 bases between. 5'RACE, which relied on constant-segment primers, yielded TCR alpha and TCR beta cDNA libraries carrying sample barcodes and UMIs. MiXCR, run by TCRdb on the 5' RACE reads, gives a single entry per CDR3 protein. This sample yields under 200,000 distinct CDR3 sequences, of which about an eighth are seen a single time; more than 3% belongs to the top ten. Findings of the study overall: Day 37-peaking second-wave clones had unconfirmed SARS-CoV-2 specificity. There were some responding clones in pre-infection memory, which suggested that cross-reactive memory had joined.

To note about this clonotype: Antigen: not known.

The chain joins TRBV5-6 to TRBJ1-5; possible D gene TRBD1, 5 bases. The sequence was collected from a man between 18 and 29 years old who had mild COVID-19 (a few samples of this study predate the infection). Cell type and time point are not known. Sequenced material: PBMCs or a T cell subset sorted from them (not recorded which). CDR3 bases: TGTGCCAGCAGCTTGACGGGGAAGGGGAATCAGCCCCAGCATTTT. It is translated as CASSLTGKGNQPQHF. Using reference TRBV5-6 and TRBJ1-5 for the parts outside the CDR3, the full variable domain is DAGVTQSPTHLIKTRGQQVTLRCSPKSGHDTVSWYQQALGQGPQFIFQYYEEEERQRGNFPDRFSGHQFPNYSSELNVNALLLGDSALYLCASSLTGKGNQPQHFGDGTRLSIL.